These T cell receptor beta chains were read from a single sample in a study of blood T cell repertoires in COVID-19. The protocol was immunoSEQ multiplex PCR, while the TCRdb copy is restricted to in-frame clones and leaves out a portion. The profile covers about 87,000 clones, with over 75% appearing a single time and approximately 4.4% taken by the ten largest. The source material was peripheral blood. These receptors were obtained from a woman older than 75 with acute or convalescent COVID-19. Each CDR3 is given with its conserved first and last residue. The size field is filled for only some rows; it gives once, few, many or a size class.

J gene	V gene	clone size	CDR3 protein
TRBJ1-1	TRBV12-5	once	CASGLGTGGPTEAFF
TRBJ2-7	TRBV29-1	NA	CSVENRDYEQYF
TRBJ2-3	TRBV27	NA	CASSFREVWDTQYF
TRBJ2-3	TRBV7-8	NA	CASSATSYADTQYF
TRBJ2-3	TRBV20-1	once	CSASTTSGTDTQYF
TRBJ2-1	TRBV9	NA	CASSVGQQTSNEQFF
TRBJ2-5	TRBV12-3/TRBV12-4	once	CASSLGQGETQYF
TRBJ1-1	TRBV6-1	NA	CASSEATSHNTEAFF
TRBJ2-1	TRBV5-1	NA	CASHSGGKYNEQFF
TRBJ2-2	TRBV11-2	NA	CASSVRDRGNTGELFF
TRBJ2-7	TRBV4-1	NA	CASSQPTSGRGYEQYF
TRBJ2-1	TRBV29-1	once	CSVVGAGIDEQFF
TRBJ2-7	TRBV6-2/TRBV6-3	NA	CASSNSGGTYEQYF
TRBJ1-2	TRBV25-1	NA	CASSDMGGREGYTF
TRBJ2-1	TRBV4-2	NA	CASSSYLTSGGENEQFF
TRBJ2-7	TRBV25-1	NA	CASSPSQQGLYEQYF
TRBJ1-1	TRBV9	NA	CASGEGAPNTEAFF
TRBJ1-6	TRBV3-1/TRBV3-2	once	CASSQAMGQGNSPLHF
TRBJ1-6	TRBV5-1	few	CASSPTSLDRGRDLRSPLHF
TRBJ1-3	TRBV7-2	few	CASSLTGYSGNTIYF
TRBJ2-3	TRBV3-1/TRBV3-2	NA	CASSPPGTDTQYF
TRBJ2-2	TRBV7-2	NA	CASSLSLLNTGELFF
TRBJ2-3	TRBV19	few	CASSPGELPFTDTQYF
TRBJ2-5	TRBV18	NA	CASSPREEETQYF
TRBJ2-5	TRBV18	NA	CASSPPSERETQYF
TRBJ1-1	TRBV7-2	NA	CASSLSTGQGTEAFF
TRBJ2-3	TRBV5-4	once	CASSLVSRADTQYF
TRBJ2-7	TRBV7-2	NA	CASSFGGGTSWIVEQYF
TRBJ2-2	TRBV30	NA	CACSGTVTGELFF
TRBJ2-2	TRBV7-6	NA	CASRLGTSGITGELFF
TRBJ2-5	TRBV9	NA	CASSVRGDRAETQYF
TRBJ1-2	TRBV15	NA	CATSRDLGGPVEGYTF
TRBJ1-5	TRBV2	NA	CASSETGFNQPQHF
TRBJ2-7	TRBV4-2	NA	CASSQPSGANEQYF
TRBJ1-2	TRBV7-3	NA	CASSLRGGTGGNYGYTF
TRBJ1-1	TRBV5-1	few	CASSVMDRLNTEAFF
TRBJ2-1	TRBV5-5	NA	CASSLGRGTYNEQFF
TRBJ2-1	TRBV6-2/TRBV6-3	NA	CASSYKRDRVGNEQFF
TRBJ1-5	TRBV6-1	NA	CASSESWRNQPQHF
TRBJ1-3	TRBV7-9	NA	CASSLTGGANTIYF
TRBJ1-2	TRBV18	few	CASSPETQKVHGYTF
TRBJ1-6	TRBV9	once	CASSVELYNSPLHF
TRBJ1-1	TRBV5-4	NA	CASSSLGGVNTEAFF
TRBJ2-1	TRBV10-3	once	CAISGQSVSYNEQFF
TRBJ2-1	TRBV7-2	few	CASSTNRDSYNEQFF
TRBJ1-5	TRBV2	NA	CASSRDIGSNQPQHF
TRBJ2-3	TRBV5-4	NA	CASSRKQGRHTDTQYF
TRBJ1-6	TRBV11-2	NA	CASSLLVTGSPLHF
TRBJ1-1	TRBV6-5	NA	CASSYGRVRPEAFF